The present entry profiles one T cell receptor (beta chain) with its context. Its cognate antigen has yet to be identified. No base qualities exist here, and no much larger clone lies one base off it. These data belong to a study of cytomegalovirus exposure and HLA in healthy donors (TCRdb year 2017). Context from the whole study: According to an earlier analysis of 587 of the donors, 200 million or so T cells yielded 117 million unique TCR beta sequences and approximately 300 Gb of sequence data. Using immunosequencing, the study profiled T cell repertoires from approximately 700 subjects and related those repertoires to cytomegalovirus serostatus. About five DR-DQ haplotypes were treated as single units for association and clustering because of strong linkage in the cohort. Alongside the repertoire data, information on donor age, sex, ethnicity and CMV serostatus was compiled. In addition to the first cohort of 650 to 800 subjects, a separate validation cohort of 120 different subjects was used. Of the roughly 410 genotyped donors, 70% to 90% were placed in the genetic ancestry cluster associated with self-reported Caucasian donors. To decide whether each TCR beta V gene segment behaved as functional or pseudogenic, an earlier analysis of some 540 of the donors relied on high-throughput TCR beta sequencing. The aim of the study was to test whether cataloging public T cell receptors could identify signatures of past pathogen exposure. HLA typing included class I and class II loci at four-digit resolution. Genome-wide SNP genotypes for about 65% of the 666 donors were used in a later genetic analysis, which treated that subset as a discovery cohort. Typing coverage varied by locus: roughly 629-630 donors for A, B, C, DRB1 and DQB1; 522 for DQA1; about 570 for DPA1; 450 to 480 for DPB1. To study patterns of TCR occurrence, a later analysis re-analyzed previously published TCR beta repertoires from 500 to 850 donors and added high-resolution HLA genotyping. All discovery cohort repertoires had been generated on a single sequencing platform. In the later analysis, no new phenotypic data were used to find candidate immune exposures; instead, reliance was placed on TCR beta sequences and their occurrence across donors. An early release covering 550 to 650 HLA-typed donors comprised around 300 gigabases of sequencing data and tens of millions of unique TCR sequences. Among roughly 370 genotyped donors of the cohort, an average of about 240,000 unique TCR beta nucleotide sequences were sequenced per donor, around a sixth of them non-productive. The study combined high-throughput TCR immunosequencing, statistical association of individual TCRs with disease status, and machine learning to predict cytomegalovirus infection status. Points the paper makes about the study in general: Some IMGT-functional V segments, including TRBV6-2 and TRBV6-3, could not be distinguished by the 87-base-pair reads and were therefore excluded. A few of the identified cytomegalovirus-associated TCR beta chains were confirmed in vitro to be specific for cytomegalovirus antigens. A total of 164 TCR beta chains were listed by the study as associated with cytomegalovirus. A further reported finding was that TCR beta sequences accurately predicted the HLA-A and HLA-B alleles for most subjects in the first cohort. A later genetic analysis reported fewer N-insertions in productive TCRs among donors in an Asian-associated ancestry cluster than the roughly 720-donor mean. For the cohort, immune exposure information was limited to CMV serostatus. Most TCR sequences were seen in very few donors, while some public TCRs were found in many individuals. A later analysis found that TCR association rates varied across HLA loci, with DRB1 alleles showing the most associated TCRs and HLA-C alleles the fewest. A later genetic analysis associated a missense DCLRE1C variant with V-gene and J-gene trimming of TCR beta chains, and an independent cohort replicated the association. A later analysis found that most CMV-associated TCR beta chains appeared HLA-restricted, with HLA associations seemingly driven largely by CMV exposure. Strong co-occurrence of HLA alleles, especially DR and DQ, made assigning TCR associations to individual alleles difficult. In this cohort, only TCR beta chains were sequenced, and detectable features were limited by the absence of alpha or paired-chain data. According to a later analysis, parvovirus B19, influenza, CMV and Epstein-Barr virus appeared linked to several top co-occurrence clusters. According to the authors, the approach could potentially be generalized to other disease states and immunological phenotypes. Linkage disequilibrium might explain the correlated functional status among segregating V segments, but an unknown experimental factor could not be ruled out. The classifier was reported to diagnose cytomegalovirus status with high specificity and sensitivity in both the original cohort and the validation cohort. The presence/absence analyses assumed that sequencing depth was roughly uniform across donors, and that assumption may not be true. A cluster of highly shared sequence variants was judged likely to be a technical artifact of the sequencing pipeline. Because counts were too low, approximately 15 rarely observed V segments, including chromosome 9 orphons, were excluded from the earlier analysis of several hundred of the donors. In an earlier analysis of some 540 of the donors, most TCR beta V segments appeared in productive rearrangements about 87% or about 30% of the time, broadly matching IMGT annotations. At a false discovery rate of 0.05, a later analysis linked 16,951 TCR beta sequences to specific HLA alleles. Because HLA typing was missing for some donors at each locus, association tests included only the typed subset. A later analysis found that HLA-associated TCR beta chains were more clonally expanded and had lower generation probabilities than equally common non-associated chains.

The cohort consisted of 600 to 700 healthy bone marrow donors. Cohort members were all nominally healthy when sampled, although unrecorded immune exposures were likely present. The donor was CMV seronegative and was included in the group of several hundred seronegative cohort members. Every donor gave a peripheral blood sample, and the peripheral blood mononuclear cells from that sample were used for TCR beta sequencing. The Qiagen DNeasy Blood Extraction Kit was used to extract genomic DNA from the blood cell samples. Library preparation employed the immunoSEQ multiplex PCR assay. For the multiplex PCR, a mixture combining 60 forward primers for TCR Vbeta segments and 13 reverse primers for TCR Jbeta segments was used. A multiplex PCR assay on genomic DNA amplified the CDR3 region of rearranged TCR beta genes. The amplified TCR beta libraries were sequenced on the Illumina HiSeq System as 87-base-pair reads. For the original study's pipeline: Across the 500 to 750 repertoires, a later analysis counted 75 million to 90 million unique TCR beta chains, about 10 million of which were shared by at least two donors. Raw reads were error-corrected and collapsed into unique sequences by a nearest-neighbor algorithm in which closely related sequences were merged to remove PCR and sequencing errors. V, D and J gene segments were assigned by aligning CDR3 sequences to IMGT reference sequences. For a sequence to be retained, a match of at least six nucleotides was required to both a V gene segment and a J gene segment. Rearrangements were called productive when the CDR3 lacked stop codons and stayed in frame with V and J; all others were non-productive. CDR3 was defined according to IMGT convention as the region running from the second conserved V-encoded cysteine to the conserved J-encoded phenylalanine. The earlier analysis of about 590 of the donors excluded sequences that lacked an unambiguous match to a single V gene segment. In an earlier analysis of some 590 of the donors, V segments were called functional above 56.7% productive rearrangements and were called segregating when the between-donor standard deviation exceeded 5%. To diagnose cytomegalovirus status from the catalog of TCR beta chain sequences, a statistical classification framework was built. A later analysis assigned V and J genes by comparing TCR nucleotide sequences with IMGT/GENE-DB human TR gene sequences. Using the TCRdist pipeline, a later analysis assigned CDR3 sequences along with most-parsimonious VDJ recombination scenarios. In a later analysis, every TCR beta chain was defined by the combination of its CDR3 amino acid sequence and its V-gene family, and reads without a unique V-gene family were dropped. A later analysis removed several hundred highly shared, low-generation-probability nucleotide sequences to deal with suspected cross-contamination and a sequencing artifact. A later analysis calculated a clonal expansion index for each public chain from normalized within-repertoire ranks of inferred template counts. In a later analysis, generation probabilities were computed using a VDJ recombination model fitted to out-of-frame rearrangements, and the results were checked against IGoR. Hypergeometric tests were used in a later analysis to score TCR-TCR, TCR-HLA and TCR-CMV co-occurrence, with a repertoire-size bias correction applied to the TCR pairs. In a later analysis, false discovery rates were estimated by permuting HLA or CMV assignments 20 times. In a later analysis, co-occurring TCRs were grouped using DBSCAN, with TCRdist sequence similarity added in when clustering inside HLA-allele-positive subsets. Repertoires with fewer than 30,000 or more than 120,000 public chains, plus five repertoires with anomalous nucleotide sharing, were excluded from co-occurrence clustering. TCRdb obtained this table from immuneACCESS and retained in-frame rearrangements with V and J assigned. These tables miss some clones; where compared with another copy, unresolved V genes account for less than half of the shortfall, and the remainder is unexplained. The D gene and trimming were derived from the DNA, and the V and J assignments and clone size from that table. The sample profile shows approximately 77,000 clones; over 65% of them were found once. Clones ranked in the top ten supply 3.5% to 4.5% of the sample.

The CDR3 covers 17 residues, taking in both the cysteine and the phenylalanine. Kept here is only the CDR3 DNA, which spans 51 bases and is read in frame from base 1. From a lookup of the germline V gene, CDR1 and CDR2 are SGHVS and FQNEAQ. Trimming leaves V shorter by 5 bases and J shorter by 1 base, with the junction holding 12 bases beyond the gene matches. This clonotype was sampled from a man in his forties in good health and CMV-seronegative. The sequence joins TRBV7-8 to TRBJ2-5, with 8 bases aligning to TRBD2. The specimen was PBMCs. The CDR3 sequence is CASSLRPSGGIQETQYF. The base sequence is TGTGCCAGCAGCCTAAGACCCAGCGGGGGTATCCAAGAGACCCAGTACTTC.